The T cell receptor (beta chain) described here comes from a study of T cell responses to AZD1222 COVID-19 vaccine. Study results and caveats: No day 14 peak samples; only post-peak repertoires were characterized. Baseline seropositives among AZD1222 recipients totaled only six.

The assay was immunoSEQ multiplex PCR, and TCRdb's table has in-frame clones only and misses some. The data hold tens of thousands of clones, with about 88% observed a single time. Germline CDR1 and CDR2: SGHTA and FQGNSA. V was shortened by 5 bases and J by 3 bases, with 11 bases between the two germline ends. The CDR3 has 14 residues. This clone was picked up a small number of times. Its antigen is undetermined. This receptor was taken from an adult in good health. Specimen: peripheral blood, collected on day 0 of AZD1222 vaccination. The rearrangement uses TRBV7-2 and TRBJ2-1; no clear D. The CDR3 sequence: CASSPKAGYNEQFF. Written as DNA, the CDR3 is TGTGCCAGCAGCCCAAAGGCAGGCTACAATGAGCAGTTCTTC.